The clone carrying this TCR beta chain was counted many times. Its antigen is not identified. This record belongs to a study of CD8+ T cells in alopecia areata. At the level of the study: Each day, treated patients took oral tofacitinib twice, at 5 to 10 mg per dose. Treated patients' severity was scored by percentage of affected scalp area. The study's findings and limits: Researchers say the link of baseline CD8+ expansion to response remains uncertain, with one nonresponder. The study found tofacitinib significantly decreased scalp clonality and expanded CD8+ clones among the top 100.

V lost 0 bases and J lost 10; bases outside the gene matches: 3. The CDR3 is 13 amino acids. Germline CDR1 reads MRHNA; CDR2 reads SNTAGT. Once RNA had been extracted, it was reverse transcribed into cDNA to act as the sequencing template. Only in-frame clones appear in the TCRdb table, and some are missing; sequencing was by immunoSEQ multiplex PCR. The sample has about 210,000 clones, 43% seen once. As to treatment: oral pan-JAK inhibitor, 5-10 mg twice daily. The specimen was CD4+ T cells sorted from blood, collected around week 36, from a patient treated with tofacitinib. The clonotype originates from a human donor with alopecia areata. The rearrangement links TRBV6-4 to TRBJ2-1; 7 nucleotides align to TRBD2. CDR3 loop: CASSDSWGGEQFF. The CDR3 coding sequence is TGTGCCAGCAGTGACTCTTGGGGAGGGGAGCAGTTCTTC.